This TCR beta chain comes out of a study of shared clonotypes between healthy human individuals. Study-wide context: Contributing individuals were a couple of females and a few males aged 18 to 49. Study-wide results and caveats: Compared with clonotypes that all four donors shared, non-shared clonotypes had lower generation probabilities. Researchers found naive subsets generally carried larger estimated richness than memory subsets.

It was across several immunoSEQ plates that each subset's genomic DNA was evenly split. Sequencing was performed with immunoSEQ multiplex PCR; in TCRdb, only in-frame clones are kept and a portion is missing. The data show approximately 810,000 clones, about 92% seen once. The naive CD8 subset, CD45RO-negative cells positively selected for CCR7, excluded terminally differentiated effector memory CD45RA+ cells. The germline V gene encodes CDR1 SGDLS and CDR2 YYNGEE. Deletions cut 0 bases from V and 10 bases from J, with 17 bases between. The CDR3 has 15 residues. Remarks on this clone: Its specificity is unknown.

What was sequenced was naive CD8+ T cells sorted from blood. The clonotype was recovered from a man aged 25 to 40 in good health. This sequence joins TRBV9 and TRBJ1-5; D call uncertain. This CDR3 is CASSVEGSPEFPQHF. DNA for the CDR3: TGTGCCAGCAGCGTAGAGGGCAGCCCAGAATTTCCCCAGCATTTT.